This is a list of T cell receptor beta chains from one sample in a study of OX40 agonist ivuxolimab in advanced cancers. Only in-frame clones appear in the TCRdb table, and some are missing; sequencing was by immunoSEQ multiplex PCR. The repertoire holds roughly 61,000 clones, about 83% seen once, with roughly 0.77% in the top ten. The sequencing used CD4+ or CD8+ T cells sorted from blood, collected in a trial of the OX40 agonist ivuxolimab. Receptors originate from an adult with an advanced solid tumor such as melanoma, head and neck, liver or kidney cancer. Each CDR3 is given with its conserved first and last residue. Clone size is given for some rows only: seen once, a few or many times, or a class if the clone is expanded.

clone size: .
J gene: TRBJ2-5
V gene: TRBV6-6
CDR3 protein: CASQGGGETQYF

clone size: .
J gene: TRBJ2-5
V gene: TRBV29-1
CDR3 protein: CSVLLYRGETQYF

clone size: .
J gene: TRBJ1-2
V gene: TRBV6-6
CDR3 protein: CASSYVSGNYGYTF

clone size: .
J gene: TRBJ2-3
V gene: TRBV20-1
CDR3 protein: CSARIRDTQYF

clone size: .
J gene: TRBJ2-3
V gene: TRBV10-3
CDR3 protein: CAISRLGASGVGTDTQYF

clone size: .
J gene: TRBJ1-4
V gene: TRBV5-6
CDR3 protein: CASSLWGPEKLFF

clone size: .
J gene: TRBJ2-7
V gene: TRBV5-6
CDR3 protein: CASSSLLTGGAYEQYF

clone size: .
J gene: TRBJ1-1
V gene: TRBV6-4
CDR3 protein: CASSDLWGVAFF

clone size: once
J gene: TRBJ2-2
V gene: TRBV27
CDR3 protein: CASSPRQVNTGELFF

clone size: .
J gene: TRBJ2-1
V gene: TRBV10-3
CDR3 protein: CAIAAGFNEQFF

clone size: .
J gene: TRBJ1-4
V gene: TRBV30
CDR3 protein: CAWSYGTTNEKLFF

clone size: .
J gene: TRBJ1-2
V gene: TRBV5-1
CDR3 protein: CASSHLNRDLNYGYTF

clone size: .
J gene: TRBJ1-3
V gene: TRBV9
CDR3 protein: CASSLRGNTIYF

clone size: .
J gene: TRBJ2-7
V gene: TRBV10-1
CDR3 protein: CASSRGQGLAYEQYF

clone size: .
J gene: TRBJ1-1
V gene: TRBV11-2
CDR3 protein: CASSFSGNTEAFF

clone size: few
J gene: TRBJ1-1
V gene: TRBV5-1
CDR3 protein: CASRTDASEAFF

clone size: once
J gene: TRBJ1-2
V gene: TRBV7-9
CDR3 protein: CASSLGEDYGYTF

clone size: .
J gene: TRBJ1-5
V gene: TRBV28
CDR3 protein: CASSTHRLRGTGANQPQHF

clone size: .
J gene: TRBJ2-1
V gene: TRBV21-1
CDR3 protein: CASSKRAGGPALSEDNEQFF

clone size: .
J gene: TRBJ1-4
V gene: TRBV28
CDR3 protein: CASSTDRGQSEKLFF

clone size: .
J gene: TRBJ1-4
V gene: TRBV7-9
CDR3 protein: CASSETEELFF

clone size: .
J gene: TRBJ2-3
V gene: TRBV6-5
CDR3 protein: CASSYSEGDTQYF

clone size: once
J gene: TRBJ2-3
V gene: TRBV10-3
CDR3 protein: CAIRGGAGGHDTQYF

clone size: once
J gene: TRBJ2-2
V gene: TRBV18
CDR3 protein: CASSQRQGAGELFF

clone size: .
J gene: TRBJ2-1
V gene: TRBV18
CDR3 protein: CASSPRTVSSYNEQFF

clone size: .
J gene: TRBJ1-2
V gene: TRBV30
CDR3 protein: CAWTGQAVNYGYTF

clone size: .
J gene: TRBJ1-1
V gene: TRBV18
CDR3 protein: CASSPLGHGNTEAFF

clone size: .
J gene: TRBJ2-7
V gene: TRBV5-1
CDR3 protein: CASSSSSNLAGISYEQYF

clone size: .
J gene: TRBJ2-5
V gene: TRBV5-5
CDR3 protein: CASSLVSEGALETQYF

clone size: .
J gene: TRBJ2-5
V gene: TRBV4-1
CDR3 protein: CASSPGQAQETQYF

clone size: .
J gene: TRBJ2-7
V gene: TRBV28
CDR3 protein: CASTETGTGHTYEQYF

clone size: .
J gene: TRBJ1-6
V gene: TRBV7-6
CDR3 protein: CASSLEQVNSPLHF

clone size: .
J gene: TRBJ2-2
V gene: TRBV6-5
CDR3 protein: CASKSDRMNTGELFF

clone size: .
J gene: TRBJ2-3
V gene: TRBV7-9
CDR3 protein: CASSLTGGGGDTQYF

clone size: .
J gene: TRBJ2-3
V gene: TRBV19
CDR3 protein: CASSSGPSTDTQYF

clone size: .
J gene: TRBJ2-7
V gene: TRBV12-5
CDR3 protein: CASGPHVYEQYF

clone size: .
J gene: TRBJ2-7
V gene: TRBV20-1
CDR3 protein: CSARQGNEQYF

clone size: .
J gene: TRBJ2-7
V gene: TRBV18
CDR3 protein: CASSPRSGGPIGQYF

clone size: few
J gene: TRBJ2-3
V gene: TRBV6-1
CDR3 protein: CASSEVGAGTDTQYF

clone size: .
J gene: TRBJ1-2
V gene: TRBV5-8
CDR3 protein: CASSLWTYYGYTF

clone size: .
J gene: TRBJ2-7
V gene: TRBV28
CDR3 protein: CASTQGGEYEQYF

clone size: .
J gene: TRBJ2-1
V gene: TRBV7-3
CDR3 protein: CASAGTSDQEQFF

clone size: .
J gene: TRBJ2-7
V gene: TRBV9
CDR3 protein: CASSVGAETYEQYF

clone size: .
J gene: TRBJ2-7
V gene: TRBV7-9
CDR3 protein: CASGTYYEQYF

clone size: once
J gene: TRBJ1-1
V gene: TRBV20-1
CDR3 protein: CSAYRNLEAFF

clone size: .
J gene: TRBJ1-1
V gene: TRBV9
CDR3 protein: CASTGTPMNTEAFF

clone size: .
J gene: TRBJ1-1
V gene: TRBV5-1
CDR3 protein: CASSRTDAEAFF

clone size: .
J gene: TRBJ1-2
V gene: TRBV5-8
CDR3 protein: CASSSQPGLNYGYTF

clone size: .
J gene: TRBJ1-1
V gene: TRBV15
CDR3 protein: CATQPGQRDTEAFF

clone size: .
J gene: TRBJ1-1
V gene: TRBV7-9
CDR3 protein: CASSPDRGVTEAFF

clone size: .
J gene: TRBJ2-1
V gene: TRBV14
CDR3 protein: CASSPMGGVIYNEQFF

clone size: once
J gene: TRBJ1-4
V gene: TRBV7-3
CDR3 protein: CASSLTGGANEKLFF

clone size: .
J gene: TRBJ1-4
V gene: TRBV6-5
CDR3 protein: CASASGGQEKLFF

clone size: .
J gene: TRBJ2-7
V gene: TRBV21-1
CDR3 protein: CASRRTGPLTYEQYF

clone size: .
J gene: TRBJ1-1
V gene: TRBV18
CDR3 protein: CASSPGVVGSEAFF